The 12 T cell receptor beta chains below all came from one sample that was sequenced in a study of blood T cell repertoires in COVID-19. The table came from immunoSEQ multiplex PCR; TCRdb's copy has only in-frame clones and leaves some out. The repertoire holds some 300,000 clones, with around nine tenths as singletons. Sequencing used PBMCs or T cells enriched from blood (not recorded which). The receptors come from a woman aged 25 to 39 who had recovered from COVID-19.

The CDR3 loop reads CASRPGGNYEQYF. DNA of the CDR3: TGTGCCAGCAGGCCCGGGGGTAACTACGAGCAGTACTTC. J is TRBJ2-7 and V is TRBV7-2; D is perhaps TRBD2 (6 bases). Germline values: CDR1 SGHTA, CDR2 FQGNSA. There are 13 residues in the CDR3. V was clipped by 6 bases and J by 3 bases, with 12 bases between them.

The rearrangement joins TRBV30 to TRBJ1-2, with 8 bases lining up with TRBD1. Trimming removed 6 bases from V and 6 bases from J; junction bases left unmatched: 12. This CDR3 region has 14 residues. Germline assignment: CDR1 GTSNPN and CDR2 SVGIG (reference sequence). The CDR3 region is CACPGGSRLDGYTF. The CDR3 nucleotides are TGTGCCTGCCCAGGGGGCAGTCGGCTTGATGGCTACACCTTC.

In its sample, this clone was seen once. The CDR3 DNA follows: TGCAGTTCGACAAGTGGGGATACGCAGTATTTT. It yields the protein CSSTSGDTQYF. The V and J genes are TRBV20-1 and TRBJ2-3; no clear D gene. In germline, CDR1 is DFQATT, CDR2 SNEGSKA (reference sequence). The CDR3 extends over 11 amino acids. The V end lost 8 bases, the J end lost 6 bases, and 12 bases lay between the germline ends.

The V call is TRBV19, the J call TRBJ2-2, with 9 nucleotides matching TRBD1. Per the germline V gene, CDR1 is LNHDA and CDR2 is SQIVND (reference sequence). Unmatched junction bases numbered 3, after V lost 7 bases and J lost 3 bases. The CDR3 loop spans 14 amino acids. CDR3 DNA sequence: TGTGCCAGTATCCGGGACAGGGACACCGGGGAGCTGTTTTTT. Its protein product is CASIRDRDTGELFF.

The genes are TRBV29-1 and TRBJ2-5; 8 positions agree with TRBD2. The CDR3 has 15 residues. Trimming removed 2 bases from V and 7 bases from J; junction bases left unmatched: 12. From germline, CDR1 is SQVTM and CDR2 ANQGSEA. The CDR3 nucleotides read TGCAGCGTTGAATGGGGCGGCGGGGGGCGGACGACCCAGTACTTC. Translation gives CSVEWGGGGRTTQYF. Variable domain in full (rest from reference TRBV29-1 and TRBJ2-5): SAVISQKPSRDICQRGTSLTIQCQVDSQVTMMFWYRQQPGQSLTLIATANQGSEATYESGFVIDKFPISRPNLTFSTLTVSNMSPEDSSIYLCSVEWGGGGRTTQYFGPGTRLLVL.

The chain links TRBV18 to TRBJ1-2; 7 bases map to TRBD1. Germline assignment: CDR1 KGHSH and CDR2 LQKENI. This CDR3 has 13 amino acids. The V gene end was trimmed by 5 bases and the J gene end by 3 bases; junction bases not matched to a gene: 3. This CDR3 reads CASSSGQYYGYTF. CDR3 DNA: TGTGCCAGCTCATCGGGACAGTACTATGGCTACACCTTC.

The J gene is TRBJ1-5, the V gene TRBV5-1; 7 bases match TRBD1. Germline trimming cut 7 bases from V and 5 bases from J; bases unmatched to any gene: 9. Looked up from germline, CDR1 is SGHRS and CDR2 is YFSETQ. The CDR3 consists of 14 residues. CDR3 sequence: CASSLGDSYQPQHF. The CDR3 nucleotides read TGCGCCAGCTCCCTGGGGGACAGCTATCAGCCCCAGCATTTT.

The chain couples TRBV13 to TRBJ2-7; 10 bases map to TRBD1. V dropped 2 bases and J dropped 6; count of bases not matched to a gene: 13. The CDR3 loop spans 17 amino acids. Germline CDR1 is PRHDT and CDR2 is FYEKMQ (reference sequence). The CDR3 loop is CASSLMSRRDRGTEQYF. CDR3 in DNA: TGTGCCAGCAGCTTAATGTCACGGAGGGACAGGGGTACCGAGCAGTACTTC.

The chain combines TRBV7-9 with TRBJ2-7, with a weak D call TRBD1 (6 bases). The CDR3 spans 11 residues. V was trimmed by 7 bases and J by 3 bases, leaving 7 bases between them. CDR1 and CDR2 (germline): SEHNR, FQNEAQ (reference sequence). DNA of the CDR3: TGTGCCAGCATAGGGGGCTACGAGCAGTACTTC. This translates into CASIGGYEQYF.

The rearrangement links TRBV4-3 to TRBJ1-3; 7 bases line up with TRBD1. The CDR3 loop spans 19 amino acids. The V segment lost 1 base and the J segment 4 bases; nucleotides outside the gene matches: 16. Germline lookup yields CDR1 LGHNA and CDR2 YSLEER. CDR3 residues: CASSQAITGVGFRGNTIYF. CDR3 nucleotide sequence: TGCGCCAGCAGCCAAGCTATCACAGGGGTCGGGTTTAGGGGAAACACCATATATTTT.

This chain joins TRBV10-3 and TRBJ1-1, with 10 bases fitting TRBD1. Germline V gene lookup returns CDR1 ENHRY and CDR2 SYGVKD. Trimming at V came to 2 bases and at J to 6 bases, leaving 12 bases not matched to a gene. The CDR3 loop spans 17 amino acids. The CDR3 DNA reads TGTGCCATCAGTGAGAGGGGACAGGGGACAACGGGATCTGAAGCTTTCTTT. This encodes CAISERGQGTTGSEAFF.

The chain couples TRBV4-2 to TRBJ2-6; TRBD1 aligns across 9 bases. Unmatched junction bases numbered 4, after V lost 4 bases and J lost 0 bases. From germline, CDR1 is LGHNA and CDR2 YNFKEQ. The CDR3 runs 17 residues. The CDR3 here is CASSRETGGSGANVLTF. The CDR3, as DNA: TGTGCCAGCAGCCGGGAGACAGGGGGCTCTGGGGCCAACGTCCTGACTTTC.